A single sample gave rise to the 25 T cell receptor beta chains below, sequenced in a study of cytomegalovirus exposure and HLA in healthy donors. Vbeta (60) and Jbeta (13) primers were used in the PCR. TCRdb's copy holds only in-frame clones and misses some; the assay was immunoSEQ multiplex PCR. There are some 140,000 clones in the sample; about 70% occur only once, and about 3% lies in the top ten. The source material was PBMCs. Source of these receptors: a young man in good health and CMV-seronegative.

The chain is built from TRBV5-1 and TRBJ1-1, with a tentative D call TRBD1 (5 bases). This CDR3 is built from 14 residues. Germline values: CDR1 SGHRS, CDR2 YFSETQ. V was clipped by 0 bases and J by 1 base, with 7 bases between them. DNA for the CDR3: TGCGCCAGCAGCTTGGGGACACGGAACACTGAAGCTTTCTTT. As protein: CASSLGTRNTEAFF.

This clone was observed a few times. The chain employs TRBV5-1 and TRBJ1-3; D remains unclear. Germline V gives CDR1 SGHRS, CDR2 YFSETQ. Trimming removed 0 bases from V and 0 bases from J, with 7 bases in between. The CDR3 consists of 15 residues. The CDR3 loop reads CASSLGSRSGNTIYF. The DNA for the CDR3 is TGCGCCAGCAGCTTGGGCAGTCGCTCTGGAAACACCATATATTTT.

This clone has a single count. V is TRBV7-8 and J is TRBJ2-7; TRBD1 aligns across 8 bases. V dropped 3 bases and J dropped 7; count of bases not matched to a gene: 5. This CDR3 has 13 residues. Germline V gene lookup returns CDR1 SGHVS and CDR2 FQNEAQ. The CDR3 reads CASSFQGAAEQYF. For the CDR3, the DNA is TGTGCCAGCAGCTTCCAGGGGGCCGCGGAGCAGTACTTC.

J is TRBJ2-3 and V is TRBV7-2; TRBD2 might be the D (7 bases). This CDR3 has 17 amino acids. V was pared by 3 bases and J by 0 bases, with 16 bases between. Germline-derived CDR1 and CDR2 are SGHTA and FQGNSA. CDR3 in amino acids: CASSLGLGGGSTDTQYF. The CDR3 DNA is TGTGCCAGCAGCTTGGGTTTAGGGGGGGGGAGCACAGATACGCAGTATTTT.

The rearrangement links TRBV6-1 to TRBJ1-1; D is unresolved. This CDR3 spans 15 amino acids. V was clipped by 8 bases and J by 0 bases, with 16 bases between them. Germline CDR1 and CDR2: MNHNS and SASEGT. The CDR3 loop reads CASSGSFGLNTEAFF. The CDR3 DNA sequence: TGTGCCAGCTCAGGTTCTTTCGGTTTGAACACTGAAGCTTTCTTT.

The chain recombines TRBV5-1 with TRBJ2-6; 7 bases match TRBD1. The CDR3 length is 18 residues. J was trimmed by 0 bases and V by 4 bases; bases with no gene match: 10. Germline V CDR1 and CDR2: SGHRS, YFSETQ. CDR3 amino acids: CASSLRQGEASGANVLTF. CDR3 nucleotide sequence: TGCGCCAGCAGCCTACGACAGGGAGAAGCCTCTGGGGCCAACGTCCTGACTTTC.

This chain links TRBV16 with TRBJ2-5, with 12 positions matching TRBD2. Germline values: CDR1 KGHSY, CDR2 FQNENV. The CDR3 sequence is 16 residues long. V was pared by 2 bases and J by 0 bases, with 1 base of the junction left unmatched. CDR3 residues: CASSQGLAGNQETQYF. DNA of the CDR3: TGTGCCAGCAGCCAAGGACTAGCGGGGAACCAAGAGACCCAGTACTTC. The full variable domain, completed using reference TRBV16 and TRBJ2-5, is GEEVAQTPKHLVRGEGQKAKLYCAPIKGHSYVFWYQQVLKNEFKFLISFQNENVFDETGMPKERFSAKCLPNSPCSLEIQATKLEDSAVYFCASSQGLAGNQETQYFGPGTRLLVL.

The chain joins TRBV5-1 to TRBJ2-3; unclear D gene. Looked up from germline, CDR1 is SGHRS and CDR2 is YFSETQ. V was cut by 3 bases and J by 8 bases, with 19 bases left in between. The CDR3 is 15 residues long. CDR3 in DNA: TGCGCCAGCAGCTCTGCTTCTACTACGAGATCTACGCAGTATTTT. It yields the protein CASSSASTTRSTQYF. Filled out from reference TRBV5-1 and TRBJ2-3, the complete variable domain reads KAGVTQTPRYLIKTRGQQVTLSCSPISGHRSVSWYQQTPGQGLQFLFEYFSETQRNKGNFPGRFSGRQFSNSRSEMNVSTLELGDSALYLCASSSASTTRSTQYFGPGTRLTVL.

The chain joins TRBV18 to TRBJ2-6; no clear D gene. With 0 bases removed from V and 0 bases from J, the gap between germline ends came to 12 bases. Per germline, CDR1 KGHSH and CDR2 LQKENI. The CDR3 spans 18 residues. CDR3 sequence: CASSPPIRAFSGANVLTF. Written as DNA, the CDR3 is TGTGCCAGCTCACCACCGATCCGCGCCTTCTCTGGGGCCAACGTCCTGACTTTC. The full variable domain, in which reference TRBV18 and TRBJ2-6 provide the parts outside the CDR3, is NAGVMQNPRHLVRRRGQEARLRCSPMKGHSHVYWYRQLPEEGLKFMVYLQKENIIDESGMPKERFSAEFPKEGPSILRIQQVVRGDSAAYFCASSPPIRAFSGANVLTFGAGSRLTVL.

This clone appeared a few times. The V and J genes are TRBV6-6 and TRBJ1-5, with 9 bases aligning to TRBD1. CDR1 and CDR2 (germline): MNHNY, SVGAGI (reference sequence). J lost 2 bases, V lost 6 bases, and 5 bases had no gene match. The CDR3 runs 15 residues. The CDR3 protein is CASRGQGRGNQPQHF. The CDR3 nucleotides read TGTGCCAGCAGGGGACAGGGCCGGGGCAATCAGCCCCAGCATTTT.

V gene TRBV5-5 combines with J gene TRBJ2-3; D might be TRBD2 (6 bases). The germline CDR1 and CDR2 sequences are SGHKS and YYEKEE (reference sequence). CDR3 size: 15 residues. The germline V and J ends were trimmed by 4 bases and 0 bases, with 12 bases remaining between them. CDR3 region: CASSLPGASTDTQYF. The DNA for the CDR3 is TGTGCCAGCAGCCTACCGGGAGCGAGCACAGATACGCAGTATTTT.

This clone was found once. The chain employs TRBV11-2 and TRBJ2-3, with 13 bases lining up with TRBD2. Trimming cost V 3 bases and J 0 bases; bases outside gene matches: 3. Germline lookup yields CDR1 SGHAT and CDR2 FQNNGV. This CDR3 comprises 17 residues. CDR3 protein: CASSFPTSGRSTDTQYF. CDR3 DNA sequence: TGTGCCAGCAGCTTTCCGACTAGCGGGAGGAGCACAGATACGCAGTATTTT.

V usage is TRBV6-5 and J usage is TRBJ1-2; D not certain. With 0 bases removed from V and 4 bases from J, the gap between germline ends came to 6 bases. The CDR3 runs 13 residues. Germline V gene data show CDR1 as MNHEY and CDR2 as SVGAGI. CDR3 protein: CASSYSGGYGYTF. The CDR3 DNA is TGTGCCAGCAGTTACTCGGGAGGCTATGGCTACACCTTC.

As DNA, the CDR3 is TGTGCCAGCAGCTTATGGGGGGAGAGCAATCAGCCCCAGCATTTT. Translated: CASSLWGESNQPQHF. This chain links TRBV7-8 with TRBJ1-5; D may be TRBD1 (5 bases). Germline values: CDR1 SGHVS, CDR2 FQNEAQ. V lost 2 bases, J lost 1 base, and 9 bases lay in between. The CDR3 is 15 amino acids.

The chain links TRBV5-1 to TRBJ1-1; perhaps TRBD1 as D (5 bases). Germline CDR1 reads SGHRS; CDR2 reads YFSETQ. The CDR3 totals 15 residues. The V gene lost 0 bases and the J gene lost 2 bases, with 11 bases spanning the gap. The CDR3 DNA reads TGCGCCAGCAGCTTGGCCTTGGGGACTAACACTGAAGCTTTCTTT. Protein product: CASSLALGTNTEAFF. Full variable domain (outside the CDR3, taken from reference TRBV5-1 and TRBJ1-1): KAGVTQTPRYLIKTRGQQVTLSCSPISGHRSVSWYQQTPGQGLQFLFEYFSETQRNKGNFPGRFSGRQFSNSRSEMNVSTLELGDSALYLCASSLALGTNTEAFFGQGTRLTVV.

The chain couples TRBV7-8 to TRBJ2-3; TRBD2 matches at 12 bases. After removal of 5 bases from V and 6 bases from J, the junction contained 6 bases not matched to a gene. The germline CDR1 and CDR2 sequences are SGHVS and FQNEAQ. CDR3 length equals 15 residues. Here the CDR3 reads CASSQLAGGEDTQYF. The CDR3 nucleotides read TGTGCCAGCAGCCAACTAGCGGGGGGTGAGGATACGCAGTATTTT.

The CDR3 DNA reads as TGCAGCGTTGAAGATAGGACTGGAAGCTCTGGAAACACCATATATTTT. Its translation: CSVEDRTGSSGNTIYF. The V gene is TRBV29-1, the J gene TRBJ1-3; D remains ambiguous. Germline V gene sequence: CDR1 SQVTM, CDR2 ANQGSEA. V lost 0 bases and J 0 bases, leaving 12 bases between the germline ends. CDR3 length: 16 residues.

The CDR3 spells CASSYDRGGEKLFF. As DNA, the CDR3 is TGTGCCAGCAGTTACGACAGGGGGGGTGAAAAACTGTTTTTT. This chain uses TRBV6-5 with TRBJ1-4; 9 bases map to TRBD1. The CDR3 spans 14 residues. Germline CDR1 MNHEY, CDR2 SVGAGI. Trimming at V came to 2 bases and at J to 7 bases, leaving 2 bases not matched to a gene.

The J gene is TRBJ2-3, the V gene TRBV7-9; D possibly corresponds to TRBD2 (6 bases). CDR1 is SEHNR, CDR2 FQNEAQ, per germline (reference sequence). Trimming left V 1 base short and J 4 bases short, with 15 bases between. CDR3 length: 16 residues. The CDR3 nucleotides read TGTGCCAGCAGCTTAGTTACACGGGGGTGGTCAGATACGCAGTATTTT. This gives the protein CASSLVTRGWSDTQYF.

Within the sample, this clone is medium-sized. This chain connects TRBV6-1 to TRBJ2-7, with 9 bases aligning to TRBD2. CDR1 is MNHNS and CDR2 is SASEGT in the germline V gene. The ends lost 0 bases at V and 0 bases at J; junction bases unmatched: 0. This CDR3 contains 15 residues. The CDR3: CASSEASGGSYEQYV. The CDR3 bases are TGTGCCAGCAGTGAAGCTAGCGGGGGCTCCTACGAGCAGTACGTC.

The gene calls are TRBV4-3 and TRBJ1-3, with D maybe TRBD1 (5 bases). Germline lookup yields CDR1 LGHNA and CDR2 YSLEER. Trimming removed 4 bases at V and 4 bases at J, with 14 bases between. The length of the CDR3 is 15 residues. The chain's CDR3 is CASSRSQGLGNTIYF. The CDR3 DNA reads as TGCGCCAGCAGCCGCTCTCAGGGTCTGGGAAACACCATATATTTT.

The V call is TRBV9, the J call TRBJ1-2; 7 positions match TRBD1. The germline gives CDR1 SGDLS, CDR2 YYNGEE. This CDR3 has 16 amino acids. Unmatched junction bases numbered 10, after V lost 5 bases and J lost 0 bases. The CDR3 spells CASSHNRGESNYGYTF. CDR3 DNA sequence: TGTGCCAGCAGTCATAACAGGGGAGAGTCTAACTATGGCTACACCTTC. Supplemented by reference TRBV9 and TRBJ1-2, the full variable domain reads DSGVTQTPKHLITATGQRVTLRCSPRSGDLSVYWYQQSLDQGLQFLIQYYNGEERAKGNILERFSAQQFPDLHSELNLSSLELGDSALYFCASSHNRGESNYGYTFGSGTRLTVV.

The chain joins TRBV7-9 to TRBJ1-1; 9 positions agree with TRBD1. The V gene's germline CDR1 is SEHNR and CDR2 FQNEAQ (reference sequence). The V gene end was trimmed by 7 bases and the J gene end by 4 bases; junction bases not matched to a gene: 4. This CDR3 has 13 amino acids. The CDR3 region has the DNA TGTGCCAGCACCCTGGACAGGGGCACTGAAGCTTTCTTT. Its translation is CASTLDRGTEAFF.

In this sample, this clone turned up a few times. The chain combines TRBV28 with TRBJ1-1; D perhaps matches TRBD1 (5 bases). From germline, CDR1 is MDHEN and CDR2 SYDVKM. The CDR3 length is 14 residues. V lost 4 bases to trimming and J lost 4 bases, with 13 bases between them. In nucleotides, the CDR3 is TGTGCCAGCAGTTATACAGGCGCTCGCACTGAAGCTTTCTTT. This sequence encodes CASSYTGARTEAFF.

The chain has TRBV2 and TRBJ2-1; 10 bases align to TRBD2. This CDR3 region has 15 residues. V lost 7 bases, J lost 4 bases, and 7 bases stayed unmatched. Germline assignment: CDR1 SNHLY and CDR2 FYNNEI. The CDR3 is CASNLAGVTYNEQFF. The CDR3 region has the DNA TGTGCCAGCAATCTAGCGGGGGTGACTTACAATGAGCAGTTCTTC. The full variable domain, completed using reference TRBV2 and TRBJ2-1, is EPEVTQTPSHQVTQMGQEVILRCVPISNHLYFYWYRQILGQKVEFLVSFYNNEISEKSEIFDDQFSVERPDGSNFTLKIRSTKLEDSAMYFCASNLAGVTYNEQFFGPGTRLTVL.